A selection of T cell receptor beta chains follows, all from one sample in a study of shared clonotypes between healthy human individuals. This table comes from immunoSEQ multiplex PCR, and its TCRdb copy is limited to in-frame clones, with some not included. The data show some 2,000,000 clones, about 95% seen once. The sequencing input was naive CD8+ T cells sorted from blood. The source is a man aged 18 to 30 in good health. The CDR3 runs from the conserved cysteine through the conserved F or W. A D gene is named only where the DNA matches it firmly. The size field is filled for only some rows; it gives once, few, many or a size class.

D	V	size	length	J	DNA	CDR3
.	TRBV23-1	.	12	TRBJ1-4	TGCGCCAGCCCCCCGGGGGATGAAAAACTGTTTTTT	CASPPGDEKLFF
.	TRBV5-1	.	15	TRBJ2-7	TGCGCCAGCAGCTTTTTCGGGACCGGTCCCTACGAGCAGTACTTC	CASSFFGTGPYEQYF
.	TRBV13	.	15	TRBJ2-3	TGTGCCAGCAGTGCATCAGCGGAAATCACAGATACGCAGTATTTT	CASSASAEITDTQYF
.	TRBV6-6	.	13	TRBJ2-7	TGTGCCAGCATCCCCGCCCTGCTAGGAGAGCAGTACTTC	CASIPALLGEQYF
.	TRBV7-9	.	11	TRBJ2-7	TGTGCCAGCAGCTTAGGGGCAGGACAGTACTTC	CASSLGAGQYF
TRBD2	TRBV29-1	.	14	TRBJ2-7	TGCAGCGTTGAGAGGCTAGCGGGGAACTACGAGCAGTACTTC	CSVERLAGNYEQYF
TRBD2	TRBV4-3	.	15	TRBJ2-7	TGCGCCAGCAGCCCTTGGACTAGCGGGGGCTACGAGCAGTACTTC	CASSPWTSGGYEQYF
.	TRBV6-5	.	15	TRBJ2-1	TGTGCCAGCAGTCTAGCGTTCCTTGGGGACAATGAGCAGTTCTTC	CASSLAFLGDNEQFF
.	TRBV30	.	13	TRBJ1-1	TGTGCCTGGGGTGTAGGGCAGAACACTGAAGCTTTCTTT	CAWGVGQNTEAFF
.	TRBV19	.	12	TRBJ1-6	TGTGCCAGTAGTGGGGATTCTTCACCCCTCCACTTT	CASSGDSSPLHF
.	TRBV5-6	.	17	TRBJ1-3	TGTGCCAGCTTCGACAGCGTCGAAAAGCTCTCTGGAAACACCATATATTTT	CASFDSVEKLSGNTIYF
.	TRBV13	many	15	TRBJ2-2	TGTGCCAGCAGCTTAGAAGGAGGGATCCCCGGGGAGCTGTTTTTT	CASSLEGGIPGELFF
.	TRBV30	once	14	TRBJ2-3	TGTGCCTGGAGTGGGACACCTAGCACAGATACGCAGTATTTT	CAWSGTPSTDTQYF
.	TRBV6-5	.	15	TRBJ2-7	TGTGCCAGCAGACCGGGGAGGCAGGGGATACACGAGCAGTACTTC	CASRPGRQGIHEQYF
TRBD2	TRBV27	.	16	TRBJ2-7	TGTGCCAGCAGTCCTCGAGGAGCGGGACCCTCCTACGAGCAGTACTTC	CASSPRGAGPSYEQYF
TRBD1	TRBV6-7	.	17	TRBJ2-2	TGTGCCAGCAGTACTACCACGACAGGGTGGATCACCGGGGAGCTGTTTTTT	CASSTTTTGWITGELFF
.	TRBV27	once	13	TRBJ2-7	TGTGCCAGCAGTTTGGGCCAGCGGTACGAGCAGTACTTC	CASSLGQRYEQYF
.	TRBV7-9	.	15	TRBJ2-5	TGTGCCAGCAGCTTACAATTAGGCGGGCGAGAGACCCAGTACTTC	CASSLQLGGRETQYF
.	TRBV28	.	16	TRBJ1-2	TGTGCCAGCACCCCGGACAAATACCTGTCCTACTATGGCTACACCTTC	CASTPDKYLSYYGYTF
.	TRBV11-3	once	15	TRBJ2-3	TGTGCCAGCAGCTTAGATAGCGGTACCACAGATACGCAGTATTTT	CASSLDSGTTDTQYF
.	TRBV5-4	.	15	TRBJ2-3	TGTGCCAGCAGCGGAACAGGGATCAGCACAGATACGCAGTATTTT	CASSGTGISTDTQYF
.	TRBV9	.	15	TRBJ2-2	TGTGCCAGTGGGGAGAGGACATCGAACACCGGGGAGCTGTTTTTT	CASGERTSNTGELFF
.	TRBV7-9	.	11	TRBJ2-7	TGTGCCAGCAGCCCCCCAGGAGAGCAGTACTTC	CASSPPGEQYF
TRBD1	TRBV19	once	15	TRBJ1-3	TGTGCCAGTATCCCAGATCGGGACAGACGAAACACCATATATTTT	CASIPDRDRRNTIYF
TRBD1	TRBV5-5	.	18	TRBJ1-2	TGTGCCAGCAGCGCGGTAATCGGGGACAGCCTCCGGAGCTATGGCTACACCTTC	CASSAVIGDSLRSYGYTF
.	TRBV30	.	15	TRBJ2-3	TGTGCCTGGAGTGTAGGCGCGGCTAGCACAGATACGCAGTATTTT	CAWSVGAASTDTQYF
.	TRBV28	.	12	TRBJ1-1	TGTGCCAGCAGACCGGACAGTGCTGAAGCTTTCTTT	CASRPDSAEAFF
TRBD2	TRBV27	.	16	TRBJ2-2	TGTGCCAGCAGTCCGCTAGCGGGAGGTGGCACCGGGGAGCTGTTTTTT	CASSPLAGGGTGELFF
.	TRBV7-2	.	17	TRBJ2-1	TGTGCCAGCAGCTTATTCGGGAGCGTTGGCGCTTACAATGAGCAGTTCTTC	CASSLFGSVGAYNEQFF
.	TRBV19	few	13	TRBJ2-1	TGTGCCAGTACCAGCGGAGCCTACAATGAGCAGTTCTTC	CASTSGAYNEQFF
.	TRBV18	once	18	TRBJ2-1	TGTGCCAGCTCACCACGTGAGGTCAGTTCTGAGGGATCCAATGAGCAGTTCTTC	CASSPREVSSEGSNEQFF
.	TRBV2	.	12	TRBJ2-1	TGTGCCAGCAGTTCTTTTGGCAATGAGCAGTTCTTC	CASSSFGNEQFF
.	TRBV5-6	.	17	TRBJ2-6	TGTGCCAGCAGCTTGGACACCGACAGCTCTGGGGCCAACGTCCTGACTTTC	CASSLDTDSSGANVLTF
.	TRBV10-1	.	16	TRBJ2-7	TGCGCCAGCAGTGAGGGCAGCGGGCGGAGCTCCTACGAGCAGTACTTC	CASSEGSGRSSYEQYF
TRBD1	TRBV5-1	.	16	TRBJ2-7	TGCGCCAGCACCGGCCTGACAGGGGACGAATCCTACGAGCAGTACTTC	CASTGLTGDESYEQYF
.	TRBV7-8	.	14	TRBJ2-5	TGTGCCAGCAGCCCCCGGCAGGCCCAAGAGACCCAGTACTTC	CASSPRQAQETQYF
.	TRBV7-8	few	11	TRBJ2-7	TGTGCCAGCAGCCCCACCTACGAGCAGTACTTC	CASSPTYEQYF
TRBD1	TRBV5-1	.	13	TRBJ2-7	TGCGCCAGCCGGACAGGGGACTCCTACGAGCAGTACTTC	CASRTGDSYEQYF
.	TRBV27	.	13	TRBJ2-3	TGTGCCAGCAGTGCCGCCGGCACAGATACGCAGTATTTT	CASSAAGTDTQYF
.	TRBV13	.	14	TRBJ1-1	TGTGCCAGCAGCTTACCCCAGGGCAACACTGAAGCTTTCTTT	CASSLPQGNTEAFF
TRBD2	TRBV19	.	17	TRBJ2-7	TGTGCCAGTAGTATCGATCTGACTAGCGGGAGAGTGATTGAGCAGTACTTC	CASSIDLTSGRVIEQYF
.	TRBV9	.	18	TRBJ2-2	TGTGCCAGCAGCGATCACAGGGGAGTAGCGGGGAACACCGGGGAGCTGTTTTTT	CASSDHRGVAGNTGELFF
TRBD1	TRBV30	once	15	TRBJ1-1	TGTGCCTTTGGACAGGGGGCTGAGGAGAACACTGAAGCTTTCTTT	CAFGQGAEENTEAFF
.	TRBV28	.	15	TRBJ1-2	TGTGCCAGCAGTTTCGGCACGACTTCCCTCTATGGCTACACCTTC	CASSFGTTSLYGYTF
.	TRBV11-1	.	14	TRBJ1-2	TGTGCCAGCAGCTTACCAGGGAGTAACTATGGCTACACCTTC	CASSLPGSNYGYTF
.	TRBV6-1	.	17	TRBJ1-6	TGTGCCAGCAGTGAATGGAACACGATTGTCCCTAATTCACCCCTCCACTTT	CASSEWNTIVPNSPLHF
.	TRBV21-1	.	13	TRBJ1-2	TGTGCCAGCAGCGAACAGGGATTCTATGGCTACACCTTC	CASSEQGFYGYTF
TRBD2	TRBV13	.	15	TRBJ2-1	TGTGCCAGCAGCCTCCTTAGCGGGTTACACAATGAGCAGTTCTTC	CASSLLSGLHNEQFF
.	TRBV4-3	.	15	TRBJ2-2	TGCGCCAGCAGCCAGGATAGCGGAGCCACCGGGGAGCTGTTTTTT	CASSQDSGATGELFF
.	TRBV9	once	13	TRBJ1-1	TGTGCCAGCAGCGAGGACAGATACACTGAAGCTTTCTTT	CASSEDRYTEAFF
.	TRBV19	.	11	TRBJ1-1	TGTGCCACCGCCCTGGCCACTGAAGCTTTCTTT	CATALATEAFF
.	TRBV30	.	10	TRBJ1-2	TGTGCCTGGAGTTCTGGCAGCTACACCTTC	CAWSSGSYTF
TRBD2	TRBV5-5	.	13	TRBJ2-1	TGTGCCAGCTCCTGGACTAGCGGGAGTGAGCAGTTCTTC	CASSWTSGSEQFF
TRBD1	TRBV28	once	14	TRBJ1-5	TGTGCCAGCAGTCCTAGACAGGGTCAGCAGCCCCAGCATTTT	CASSPRQGQQPQHF
TRBD1	TRBV5-1	.	15	TRBJ1-5	TGCGCCAGCAGCTTGGCCGGGACAGGTCTGGGGCCCCAGCATTTT	CASSLAGTGLGPQHF
.	TRBV4-3	.	15	TRBJ1-4	TGCGCCAGCAGCCAAGACCCAGCAACTAATGAAAAACTGTTTTTT	CASSQDPATNEKLFF
.	TRBV4-3	.	14	TRBJ2-7	TGCGCCAGCAGCCAAGGACTAGACTCCTACGAGCAGTACTTC	CASSQGLDSYEQYF
.	TRBV27	.	14	TRBJ1-5	TGTGCCAGCAGTTGGAGGGGTAGCAATCAGCCCCAGCATTTT	CASSWRGSNQPQHF